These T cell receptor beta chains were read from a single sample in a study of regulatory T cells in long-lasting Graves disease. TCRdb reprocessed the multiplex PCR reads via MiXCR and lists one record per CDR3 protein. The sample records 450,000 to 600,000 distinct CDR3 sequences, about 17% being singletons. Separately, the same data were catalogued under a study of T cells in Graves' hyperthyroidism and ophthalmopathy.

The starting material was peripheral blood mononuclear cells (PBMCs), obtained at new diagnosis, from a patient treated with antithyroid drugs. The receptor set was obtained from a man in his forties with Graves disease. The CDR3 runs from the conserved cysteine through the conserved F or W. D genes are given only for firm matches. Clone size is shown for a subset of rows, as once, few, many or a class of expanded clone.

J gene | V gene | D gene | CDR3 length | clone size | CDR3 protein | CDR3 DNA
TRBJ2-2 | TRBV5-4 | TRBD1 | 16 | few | CASSNQGARSTGELFF | TGTGCCAGCAGTAATCAGGGGGCTCGTTCGACCGGGGAGCTGTTTTTT
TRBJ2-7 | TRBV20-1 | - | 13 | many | CSARDRTRYEQYF | TGCAGTGCTAGAGATAGGACTCGCTACGAGCAGTACTTC
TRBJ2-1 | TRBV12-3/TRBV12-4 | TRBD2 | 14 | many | CASSRGGANNEQFF | TGTGCCAGCAGTCGGGGAGGGGCTAACAATGAGCAGTTCTTC
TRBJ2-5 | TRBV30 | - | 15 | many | CAWSTGHAVQETQYF | TGTGCCTGGAGTACGGGACACGCCGTACAAGAGACCCAGTACTTC
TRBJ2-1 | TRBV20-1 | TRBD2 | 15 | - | CSAESGLAGNNEQFF | TGCAGTGCTGAGTCGGGACTAGCGGGAAACAATGAGCAGTTCTTC
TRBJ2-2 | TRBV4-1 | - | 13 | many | CASSQDARRELFF | TGCGCCAGCAGCCAAGATGCCCGCCGGGAGCTGTTTTTT
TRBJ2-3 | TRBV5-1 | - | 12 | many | CASSQDRDTQYF | TGTGCCAGCAGCCAAGACCGAGATACGCAGTATTTT
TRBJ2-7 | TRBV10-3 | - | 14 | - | CAISEGIDYYEQYF | TGTGCCATCAGTGAGGGGATTGACTACTACGAGCAGTACTTC
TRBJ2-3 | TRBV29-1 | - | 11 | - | CSTLNTDTQYF | TGCAGCACCCTAAACACAGATACGCAGTATTTT
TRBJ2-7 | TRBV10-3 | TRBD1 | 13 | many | CAISEKDRGEQYF | TGTGCCATCAGTGAGAAGGACAGGGGTGAGCAGTACTTC
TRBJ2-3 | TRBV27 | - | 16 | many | CASSLLPDRPTDTQYF | TGTGCCAGCAGTTTACTCCCGGACAGACCCACAGATACGCAGTATTTT
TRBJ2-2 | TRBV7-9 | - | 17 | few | CASSLGGDNLITGELFF | TGTGCCAGCAGCTTAGGGGGGGACAACTTAATCACCGGGGAGCTGTTTTTT
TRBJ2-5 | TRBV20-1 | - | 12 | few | CSARTVQETQYF | TGCAGTGCTAGGACAGTACAAGAGACCCAGTACTTC
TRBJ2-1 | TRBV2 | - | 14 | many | CASSDTRLRNEQFF | TGTGCCAGCAGTGACACTAGGCTACGCAATGAGCAGTTCTTC
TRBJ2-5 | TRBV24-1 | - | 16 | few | CATSDRRAPSQETQYF | TGTGCCACCAGTGACCGCCGGGCCCCAAGCCAAGAGACCCAGTACTTC
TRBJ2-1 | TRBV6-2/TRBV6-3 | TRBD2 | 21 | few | CASSFHPTGTSGRAYYNEQFF | TGTGCCAGCAGTTTCCACCCCACCGGGACTAGCGGGAGGGCCTACTACAATGAGCAGTTCTTC
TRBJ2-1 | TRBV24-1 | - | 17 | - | CATSDLGGTGTHNEQFF | TGTGCCACCAGTGATTTGGGGGGCACAGGGACCCACAATGAGCAGTTCTTC
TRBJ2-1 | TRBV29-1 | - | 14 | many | CSVVHQRTYNEQFF | TGCAGCGTTGTTCACCAGCGGACTTACAATGAGCAGTTCTTC
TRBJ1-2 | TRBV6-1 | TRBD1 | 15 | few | CASRERFQGVYGYTF | TGTGCCAGCAGGGAGCGGTTTCAGGGGGTTTATGGCTACACCTTC
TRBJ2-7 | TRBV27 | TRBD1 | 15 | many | CASSARTGTSYEQYF | TGTGCCAGCAGTGCCCGGACAGGTACCTCCTACGAGCAGTACTTC
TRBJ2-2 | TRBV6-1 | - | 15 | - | CASSRGFANTGELFF | TGTGCCAGCTCCCGGGGGTTCGCGAACACCGGGGAGCTGTTTTTT
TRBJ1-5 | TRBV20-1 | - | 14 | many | CSARVARVNQPQHF | TGCAGTGCTAGAGTTGCCAGGGTAAATCAGCCCCAGCATTTT
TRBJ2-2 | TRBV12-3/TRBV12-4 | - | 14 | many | CASSFQPNTGELFF | TGTGCCAGCAGTTTTCAACCTAACACCGGGGAGCTGTTTTTT
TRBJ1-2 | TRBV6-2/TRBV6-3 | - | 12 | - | CATETVPYGYTF | TGTGCCACCGAGACAGTTCCTTATGGCTACACCTTC
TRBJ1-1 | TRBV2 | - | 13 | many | CASSTLINTEAFF | TGTGCCAGCAGTACTTTAATTAACACTGAAGCTTTCTTT
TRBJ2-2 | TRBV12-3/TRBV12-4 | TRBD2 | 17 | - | CASSSQLAFQFTGELFF | TGTGCCAGCAGTTCACAACTAGCGTTCCAGTTCACCGGGGAGCTGTTTTTT
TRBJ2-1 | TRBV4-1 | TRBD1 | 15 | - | CASSPGGGLYNEQFF | TGCGCCAGCAGCCCAGGGGGCGGTCTCTACAATGAGCAGTTCTTC
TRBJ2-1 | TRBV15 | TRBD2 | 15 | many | CATSIGGGPSPEQFF | TGTGCCACCAGCATTGGGGGGGGACCTTCACCCGAGCAGTTCTTC
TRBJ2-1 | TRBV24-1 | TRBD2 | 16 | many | CATSDQTSGGYNEQFF | TGTGCCACCAGTGACCAGACTAGCGGGGGCTACAATGAGCAGTTCTTC
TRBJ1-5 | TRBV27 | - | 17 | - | CASSPTSPQGNNQPQHF | TGTGCCAGCAGTCCGACGTCTCCCCAGGGTAACAATCAGCCCCAGCATTTT
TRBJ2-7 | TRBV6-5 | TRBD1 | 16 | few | CASSYDGQGETYEQYF | TGTGCCAGCAGTTACGATGGACAGGGGGAAACCTACGAGCAGTACTTC
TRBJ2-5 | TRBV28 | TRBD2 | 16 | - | CASSLEPAGVPETQYF | TGTGCCAGCAGTTTAGAACCAGCGGGAGTCCCAGAGACCCAGTACTTC
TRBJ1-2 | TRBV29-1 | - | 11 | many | CSVVDTYGYTF | TGCAGCGTCGTGGACACGTATGGCTACACCTTC
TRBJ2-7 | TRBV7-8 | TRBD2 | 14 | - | CASSPPSGSTEQYF | TGTGCCAGCAGCCCCCCTAGCGGGAGTACCGAGCAGTACTTC
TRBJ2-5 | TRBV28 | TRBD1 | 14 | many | CAIRGTGTRVTQYF | TGTGCCATACGGGGGACAGGGACGAGAGTGACCCAGTACTTC
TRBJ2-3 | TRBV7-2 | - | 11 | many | CASTFRHTQYF | TGTGCCAGCACCTTTAGACATACGCAGTATTTT
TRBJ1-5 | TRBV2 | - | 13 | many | CASAGQPNQPQHF | TGTGCCAGCGCCGGACAGCCAAATCAGCCCCAGCATTTT
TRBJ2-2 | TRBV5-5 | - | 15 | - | CASSLARGGTGELFF | TGTGCCAGCAGCTTGGCCAGGGGGGGCACCGGGGAGCTGTTTTTT
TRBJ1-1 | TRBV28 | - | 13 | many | CASSLQGWTEAFF | TGTGCCAGCAGCCTCCAGGGTTGGACTGAAGCTTTCTTT
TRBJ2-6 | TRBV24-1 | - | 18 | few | CATSDPGSGLSGANVLTF | TGTGCCACCAGTGATCCCGGGTCGGGTCTGTCTGGGGCCAACGTCCTGACTTTC
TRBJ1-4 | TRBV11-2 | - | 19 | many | CASSERSNVWRTTNEKLFF | TGTGCCAGCAGCGAGAGGAGTAATGTTTGGCGGACAACTAATGAAAAACTGTTTTTT
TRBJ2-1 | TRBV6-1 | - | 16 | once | CASSEAWKALYYEQFF | TGTGCCAGCAGTGAAGCTTGGAAAGCGCTCTACTATGAGCAGTTCTTC
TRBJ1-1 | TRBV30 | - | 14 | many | CAWSGTKGLTEAFF | TGTGCCTGGAGCGGTACCAAAGGATTGACTGAAGCTTTCTTT
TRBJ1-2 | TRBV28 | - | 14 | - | CASTRGGDRYGYTF | TGTGCCAGCACCCGCGGGGGTGATCGCTATGGCTACACCTTC
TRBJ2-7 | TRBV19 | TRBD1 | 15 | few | CASSKVGTGIYEQYF | TGTGCCAGTAGTAAAGTTGGGACAGGGATTTACGAGCAGTACTTC
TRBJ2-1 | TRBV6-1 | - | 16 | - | CASSGTKGNSYNEQFF | TGTGCCAGCAGTGGAACTAAGGGTAACTCCTACAATGAGCAGTTCTTC
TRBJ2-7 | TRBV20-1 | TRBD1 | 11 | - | CSAGDRAEQYF | TGCAGTGCGGGGGACAGGGCCGAGCAGTACTTC
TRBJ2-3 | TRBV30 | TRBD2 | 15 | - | CAWTQGTSGKYTQYF | TGTGCCTGGACCCAAGGGACTAGCGGGAAGTATACGCAGTATTTT
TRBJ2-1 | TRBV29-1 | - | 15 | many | CSVNKGTPGVNEQFF | TGCAGCGTTAATAAGGGGACCCCGGGCGTCAATGAGCAGTTCTTC
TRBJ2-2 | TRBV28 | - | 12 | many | CASIRYTGELFF | TGTGCCAGCATCCGTTACACCGGGGAGCTGTTTTTT
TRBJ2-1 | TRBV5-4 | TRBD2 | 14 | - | CASSRETSSNEQFF | TGTGCCAGCAGCCGGGAGACTAGCTCCAATGAGCAGTTCTTC
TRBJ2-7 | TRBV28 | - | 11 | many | CAGGRAGEQYF | TGTGCCGGGGGCAGGGCAGGCGAGCAGTACTTC
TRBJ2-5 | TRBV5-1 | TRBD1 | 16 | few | CASSSGQGIGQETQYF | TGCGCCAGCAGCTCTGGACAGGGAATTGGCCAAGAGACCCAGTACTTC
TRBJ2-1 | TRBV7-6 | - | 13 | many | CASSLAGSNEQFF | TGTGCCAGCAGCTTAGCGGGTTCCAATGAGCAGTTCTTC